The following is a T cell receptor beta chain sequence with its context. The target of this receptor is not known. No qualities accompany the bases; no much larger clone lies one base away. Ficoll-Paque density gradient centrifugation was used to isolate PBMCs. This record comes from a study of T-cell memory formation after mild COVID-19 (dated by TCRdb to 2020 to 2023). Regarding the research as a whole: TCR sequence clusters from the two donors were found to be largely donor specific. Two young, previously healthy adult volunteers, one female and one male, were included in the cohort. Longitudinal TCRalpha and TCRbeta repertoire sequencing tracked T-cell clones expanding and contracting after mild COVID-19 in two donors. Study-wide findings and limitations: Contracting CD4+ clones were located mainly in the CM and EM memory subsets, whereas CD8+ clones were found to be enriched in EMRA. SARS-CoV-2 specificity of the second-wave clones peaking on day 37 was not confirmed. From day 15 to 85, contracting clones showed balanced CD4/CD8 phenotypes, whereas a second wave of clones that expanded from day 15 to 37 leaned towards CD4+. Only a couple of mild cases were covered in the study, and larger cohorts including severe cases with pre-infection samples were considered necessary. The detection of some responding clones in pre-infection memory suggests that pre-existing cross-reactive memory T cells joined the SARS-CoV-2 response.

CDR1 and CDR2, per the germline V gene, are SGHTA and FQGTGA. V is reduced by 2 bases and J by 0 bases, leaving a spacing of 8 bases between them. Taken from cysteine to phenylalanine, the CDR3 has 16 residues. The retained sequence is limited to the CDR3, 48 bases, with the frame set at the first base. Reads for this sample came from an Illumina NovaSeq 6000. Using 5'RACE with constant-segment primers, TCRalpha and TCRbeta cDNA libraries were constructed, with sample barcodes and unique molecular identifiers added in the process. RNA was extracted from every sample with Trizol reagent. Amplification of the libraries took two PCR steps, and the second step added a second sample barcode plus Illumina TruSeq adapters. Sequencing of libraries was performed on an Illumina NovaSeq with 2 x 150 bp paired-end reads. The paper's data handling went like this. With migec v1.2.7, reads were demultiplexed and then collapsed into UMI-guided consensus sequences. With mixcr v2.1.11, UMI consensuses were aligned to TRA and TRB V and J templates and assembled into clonotypes. A clonotype was counted as expanded or contracted only if both edgeR and NoisET called the change significant, with noise models trained on biological replicates. edgeR calls used a false discovery rate-adjusted p below 0.01 and a log2 fold-change threshold of 1. As an exploratory analysis of dynamics, PCA with hierarchical clustering was applied to max-normalized trajectories of the 1000 most abundant clonotypes. Separately sequenced CD4+ and CD8+ repertoires were used to assign the CD4 or CD8 phenotype of responding clones. TCRdb applied fastp at Q25 and MiXCR to the public reads, then kept only in-frame beta chains. Under each unique CDR3 protein, matching rows form one entry showing the most common genes and DNA. These V and J calls are TCRdb output, not the study's own analysis. This sample lists approximately 580,000 distinct CDR3 sequences; around 21% were detected once. The biggest ten clones account for about an eighth of the sample.

The V and J segments used are TRBV7-3 and TRBJ2-6, with an unclear D gene assignment. Specimen: PBMCs or a T cell subset sorted from them (not recorded which). The receptor comes from an adult woman who had mild COVID-19 (a few samples of this study predate the infection). The sample titles of this study are shuffled in the database, so cell type and time point are left out; the donor was told from shared clones. Here is the DNA: TGTGCCAGCAGCTTACCGGCAGTCTCTGGGGCCAACGTCCTGACTTTC. Its protein reads: CASSLPAVSGANVLTF. With the rest looked up from the reference TRBV7-3 and TRBJ2-6 genes rather than sequenced, the full variable domain is GAGVSQTPSNKVTEKGKYVELRCDPISGHTALYWYRQSLGQGPEFLIYFQGTGAADDSGLPNDRFFAVRPEGSVSTLKIQRTERGDSAVYLCASSLPAVSGANVLTFGAGSRLTVL.